These T cell receptor beta chains were read from a single sample in a study of neurological immune-mediated disorders. Via MiXCR, TCRdb re-called the 5' RACE reads, giving one row per CDR3 protein. Among roughly 53,000 distinct CDR3 sequences, roughly 7.7% were seen once, and the ten largest hold 1.9%. The sample taken for sequencing was PBMCs. Every receptor here comes from a woman between 40 and 50 years old in good health. Both conserved end residues are part of each CDR3. A D gene is named only where the DNA matches it firmly. Clone size is stated in some rows and not others, as once, few, many or a class when expanded.

j_call v_call clone_size d_call cdr3_nt cdr3_aa
TRBJ1-1 TRBV6-2/TRBV6-3 many . TGTGCCAGCAGTTACGGGAGGAGGACTGAAGCTTTCTTT CASSYGRRTEAFF
TRBJ1-1 TRBV4-3 many . TGCGCCAGCAGCCAAGATCCTGAGAACACTGAAGCTTTCTTT CASSQDPENTEAFF
TRBJ1-2 TRBV5-1 many TRBD1 TGCGCCAGCAGCTTGGGGCCAGGGGGCGGCTATGGCTACACCTTC CASSLGPGGGYGYTF
TRBJ2-2 TRBV12-3/TRBV12-4 many . TGTGCCAGCAGGAACACCGGGGAGCTGTTTTTT CASRNTGELFF
TRBJ1-5 TRBV3-1 many . TGTGCCAGCAGCCAAGGACCGATTAATCAGCCCCAGCATTTT CASSQGPINQPQHF
TRBJ2-5 TRBV12-3/TRBV12-4 many . TGTGCCAGCAGTTTAGGGGCAGGGCTGGAGACCCAGTACTTC CASSLGAGLETQYF
TRBJ1-2 TRBV4-3 many . TGCGCCAGCAGCTCGGAACGTGTCTATGGCTACACCTTC CASSSERVYGYTF
TRBJ1-2 TRBV5-5 many . TGTGCCAGCAGCTTGGCCCAGGAGGACTATGGCTACACCTTC CASSLAQEDYGYTF
TRBJ2-7 TRBV10-3 many . TGTGCCATCAGGGGACTGCCGGAGTCCTACGAGCAGTACTTC CAIRGLPESYEQYF
TRBJ1-1 TRBV12-5 . . TGTGCTAGTGGTTTAGGAACTGAAGCTTTCTTT CASGLGTEAFF
TRBJ2-3 TRBV5-1 many . TGCGCCAGCAGCGACGGGACCCCGGGGGATACGCAGTATTTT CASSDGTPGDTQYF
TRBJ1-4 TRBV5-1 few . TGCGCCAGCAGCTTGTTACCGACGATTAGCGCTAATGAAAAACTGTTTTTT CASSLLPTISANEKLFF
TRBJ2-1 TRBV9 many TRBD1 TGTGCCAGCAGCGGATTGGGGACAGACTCCTACAATGAGCAGTTCTTC CASSGLGTDSYNEQFF
TRBJ1-1 TRBV4-1 many . TGCGCCAGCAGCCAAGCCCACCGGGGCGAGATTGAAGCTTTCTTT CASSQAHRGEIEAFF
TRBJ1-6 TRBV20-1 many . TGCAGTGCAAAGCCAGGGCTTAATTCACCCCTCCACTTT CSAKPGLNSPLHF
TRBJ2-3 TRBV4-1 many . TGCGCCAGCAGCCCCGGGGGCCTATCCCCCACAGATACGCAGTATTTT CASSPGGLSPTDTQYF
TRBJ2-7 TRBV6-2/TRBV6-3 many TRBD2 TGTGCCAGCAGACCGGGACTAGCTGCCGAGCAGTACTTC CASRPGLAAEQYF
TRBJ1-1 TRBV7-9 many . TGTGCCAGCAGCTTACAGGACGGAACTGAAGCTTTCTTT CASSLQDGTEAFF
TRBJ2-3 TRBV29-1 many . TGCAGCGTGGGGGACGTAGGGGGTGATACAGATACGCAGTATTTT CSVGDVGGDTDTQYF
TRBJ2-7 TRBV12-3/TRBV12-4 many . TGTGCCAGCAGTTTAATGTGGGGCGGAGCCTACGAGCAGTACTTC CASSLMWGGAYEQYF
TRBJ2-7 TRBV5-1 many . TGCGCCAGCAGCCCGGAGGGGTACGAGCAGTACTTC CASSPEGYEQYF
TRBJ1-4 TRBV4-3 many . TGCGCCAGCAGCCATAACCAGGGCCCTTTCGGGGAGGAAAAACTGTTTTTT CASSHNQGPFGEEKLFF
TRBJ1-1 TRBV29-1 . TRBD1 TGCAGCGGGAGACCCCCGGGACAGGGTGTAGGAGCTTTCTTT CSGRPPGQGVGAFF
TRBJ2-7 TRBV6-2/TRBV6-3 . TRBD2 TGTGCCAGCAGTCGTTCCTCTAGCGGGAGGTGGCTCTACGAGCAGTACTTC CASSRSSSGRWLYEQYF
TRBJ1-2 TRBV10-3 . . TGTGCCATCGCAAGGGAGTTAAGCTATGGCTACACCTTC CAIARELSYGYTF
TRBJ1-5 TRBV5-1 many . TGCGCCAGCAGCTTGGAAATGGGGAGGAATCAGCCCCAGCATTTT CASSLEMGRNQPQHF
TRBJ1-6 TRBV20-1 many . TGCAGTGCTAGAGATGTTGTGGTAGAAGGGTCACCCCTCCACTTT CSARDVVVEGSPLHF
TRBJ2-3 TRBV7-2 many TRBD2 TGTGCCAGCAGCCTAGTGGGACTAGCAGTCCCAGATACGCAGTATTTT CASSLVGLAVPDTQYF
TRBJ1-2 TRBV7-2 many TRBD1 TGTGCCAGCAGCAAGACAGGGATTTATGGCTACACCTTC CASSKTGIYGYTF
TRBJ1-2 TRBV7-2 few TRBD1 TGTGCCAGCAGCTCATATTCAGGGGGATCTGGAGGCTACACCTTC CASSSYSGGSGGYTF
TRBJ2-3 TRBV5-1 many . TGCGCCAGCAGCTTGGAAGGGGCGCGGACAGATACGCAGTATTTT CASSLEGARTDTQYF
TRBJ2-1 TRBV5-1 many . TGCGCCAGCAGACCGGACCCAGCCCCATACAATGAGCAGTTCTTC CASRPDPAPYNEQFF
TRBJ2-1 TRBV6-5 many TRBD2 TGTGCCAGCAGTTACGTAGCGGGAGGCTCCTACAATGAGCAGTTCTTC CASSYVAGGSYNEQFF
TRBJ1-1 TRBV12-3/TRBV12-4 many . TGTGCCAGCCTGTCGTTAGGGGATACTGAAGCTTTCTTT CASLSLGDTEAFF
TRBJ1-2 TRBV6-2/TRBV6-3 many . TGTGCCAGCAGCCCAGTGGATATGAGGTACTATGGCTACACCTTC CASSPVDMRYYGYTF
TRBJ1-2 TRBV5-1 many TRBD1 TGCGCCAGCAGCCCGTCCGGGACAGGGGACTATGGCTACACCTTC CASSPSGTGDYGYTF
TRBJ2-3 TRBV20-1 many TRBD1 TGCAGTGCGGAAGGGACAGGGACAGATACGCAGTATTTT CSAEGTGTDTQYF
TRBJ1-1 TRBV20-1 few . TGCAGTGTTAGTGACCCGTACACTGAAGCTTTCTTT CSVSDPYTEAFF
TRBJ1-5 TRBV30 many . TGTGCCTGGAGCGAAGGGTCTCGATCTGGCCAGCATTTT CAWSEGSRSGQHF
TRBJ1-2 TRBV9 many . TGTGCCAGCAGCGTAAACAACAATGGCTACACCTTC CASSVNNNGYTF
TRBJ2-2 TRBV12-3/TRBV12-4 many . TGTGCCAGCAGAAACACCTATTCCGGGGAGCTGTTTTTT CASRNTYSGELFF
TRBJ2-1 TRBV24-1 many . TGTGCCACCAGTGAGTACAGAAACAATGAGCAGTTCTTC CATSEYRNNEQFF
TRBJ1-2 TRBV7-8 many TRBD1 TGTGCCAGCAGCCCCCATCCCCAGGGGGCCGGCTATGGCTACACCTTC CASSPHPQGAGYGYTF